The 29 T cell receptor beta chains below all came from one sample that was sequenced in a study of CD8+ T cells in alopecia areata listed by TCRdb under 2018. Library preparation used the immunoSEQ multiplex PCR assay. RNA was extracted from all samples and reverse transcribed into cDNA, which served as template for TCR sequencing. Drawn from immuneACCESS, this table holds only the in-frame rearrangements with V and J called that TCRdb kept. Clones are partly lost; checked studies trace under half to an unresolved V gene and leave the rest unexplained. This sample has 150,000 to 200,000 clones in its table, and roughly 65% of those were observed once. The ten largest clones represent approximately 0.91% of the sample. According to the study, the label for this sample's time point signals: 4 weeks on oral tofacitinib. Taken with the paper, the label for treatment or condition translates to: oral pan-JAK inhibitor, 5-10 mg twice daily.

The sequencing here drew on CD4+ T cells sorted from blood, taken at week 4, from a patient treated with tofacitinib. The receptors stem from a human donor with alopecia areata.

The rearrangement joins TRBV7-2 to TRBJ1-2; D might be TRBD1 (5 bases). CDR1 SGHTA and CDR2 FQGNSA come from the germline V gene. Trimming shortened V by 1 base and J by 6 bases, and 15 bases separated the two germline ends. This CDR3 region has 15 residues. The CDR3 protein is CASSLEASRANGYTF. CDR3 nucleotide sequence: TGTGCCAGCAGCTTAGAAGCCAGCAGGGCTAATGGCTACACCTTC.

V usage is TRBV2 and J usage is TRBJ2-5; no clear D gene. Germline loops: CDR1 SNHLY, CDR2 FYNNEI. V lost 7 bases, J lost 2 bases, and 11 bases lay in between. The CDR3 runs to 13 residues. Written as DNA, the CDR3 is TGTGCCAGCACGGTGGAGATTCAAGAGACCCAGTACTTC. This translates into CASTVEIQETQYF.

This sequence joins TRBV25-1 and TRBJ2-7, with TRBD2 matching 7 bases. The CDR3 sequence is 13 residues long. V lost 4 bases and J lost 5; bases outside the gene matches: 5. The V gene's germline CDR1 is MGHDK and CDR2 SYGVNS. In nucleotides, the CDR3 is TGTGCCAGCAGTGGGCTAGCGGCCCACGAGCAGTACTTC. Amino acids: CASSGLAAHEQYF.

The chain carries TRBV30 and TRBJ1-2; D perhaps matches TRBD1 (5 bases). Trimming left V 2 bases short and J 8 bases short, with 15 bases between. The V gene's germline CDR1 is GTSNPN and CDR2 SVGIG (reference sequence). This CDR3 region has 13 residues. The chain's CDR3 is CAWSPQGFSGYTF. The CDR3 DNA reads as TGTGCCTGGAGTCCCCAGGGATTTAGCGGCTACACCTTC.

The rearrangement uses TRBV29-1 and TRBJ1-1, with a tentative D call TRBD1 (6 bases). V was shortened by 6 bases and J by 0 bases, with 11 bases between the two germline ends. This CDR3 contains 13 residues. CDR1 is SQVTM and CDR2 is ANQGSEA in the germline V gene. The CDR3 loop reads CSVPGQLNTEAFF. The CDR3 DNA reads TGCAGCGTGCCAGGACAGTTGAACACTGAAGCTTTCTTT.

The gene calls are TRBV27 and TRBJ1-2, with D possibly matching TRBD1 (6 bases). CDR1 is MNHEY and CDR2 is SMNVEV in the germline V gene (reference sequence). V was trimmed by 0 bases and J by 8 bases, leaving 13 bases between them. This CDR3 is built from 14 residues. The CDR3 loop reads CASSLSGGVVGYTF. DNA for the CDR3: TGTGCCAGCAGTTTATCAGGGGGGGTTGTCGGCTACACCTTC.

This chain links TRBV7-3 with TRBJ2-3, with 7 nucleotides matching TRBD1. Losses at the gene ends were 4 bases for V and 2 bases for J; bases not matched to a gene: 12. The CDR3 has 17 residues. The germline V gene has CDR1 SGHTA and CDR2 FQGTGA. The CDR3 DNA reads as TGTGCCAGCAGCTCCACATTCCGGGACAGATCCACAGATACGCAGTATTTT. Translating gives CASSSTFRDRSTDTQYF.

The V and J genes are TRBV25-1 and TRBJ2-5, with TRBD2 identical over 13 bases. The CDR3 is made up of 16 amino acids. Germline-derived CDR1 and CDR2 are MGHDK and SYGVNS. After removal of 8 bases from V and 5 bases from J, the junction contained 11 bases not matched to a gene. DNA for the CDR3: TGTGCCAGCCCTCAAAAGACTAGCGGGGGGAGCGAGACCCAGTACTTC. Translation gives CASPQKTSGGSETQYF.

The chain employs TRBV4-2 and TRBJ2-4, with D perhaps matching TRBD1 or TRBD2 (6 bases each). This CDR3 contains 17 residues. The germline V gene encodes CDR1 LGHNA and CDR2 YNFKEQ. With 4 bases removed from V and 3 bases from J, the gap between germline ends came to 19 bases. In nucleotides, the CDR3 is TGTGCCAGCAGCCCACATGTCGGGGGCTCCGGCAAAAACATTCAGTACTTC. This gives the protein CASSPHVGGSGKNIQYF.

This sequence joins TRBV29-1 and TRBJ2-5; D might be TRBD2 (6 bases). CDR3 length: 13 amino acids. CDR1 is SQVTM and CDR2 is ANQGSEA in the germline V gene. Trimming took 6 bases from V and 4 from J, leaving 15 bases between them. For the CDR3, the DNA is TGCAGCGTGGACCGGGAGAGGGGAGAGACCCAGTACTTC. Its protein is CSVDRERGETQYF.

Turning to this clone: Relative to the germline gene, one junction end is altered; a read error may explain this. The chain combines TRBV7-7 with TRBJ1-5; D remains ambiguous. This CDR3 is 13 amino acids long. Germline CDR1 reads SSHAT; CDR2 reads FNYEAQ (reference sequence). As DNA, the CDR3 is TGTGCTAGCAGCTTAGAAGAGGGCGGTTCCCAGCATTTT. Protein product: CASSLEEGGSQHF.

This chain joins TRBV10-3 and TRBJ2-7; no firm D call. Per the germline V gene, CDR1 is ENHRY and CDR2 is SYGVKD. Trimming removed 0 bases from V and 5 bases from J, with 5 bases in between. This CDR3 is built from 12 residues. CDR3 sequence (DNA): TGTGCCATCAGTGAGTCGATGGACGAGCAGTACTTC. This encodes CAISESMDEQYF.

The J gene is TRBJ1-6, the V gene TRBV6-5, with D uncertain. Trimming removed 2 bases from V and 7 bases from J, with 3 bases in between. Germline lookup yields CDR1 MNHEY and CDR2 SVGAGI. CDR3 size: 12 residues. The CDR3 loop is CASSYDNSPLHF. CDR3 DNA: TGTGCCAGCAGTTACGACAATTCACCCCTCCACTTT.

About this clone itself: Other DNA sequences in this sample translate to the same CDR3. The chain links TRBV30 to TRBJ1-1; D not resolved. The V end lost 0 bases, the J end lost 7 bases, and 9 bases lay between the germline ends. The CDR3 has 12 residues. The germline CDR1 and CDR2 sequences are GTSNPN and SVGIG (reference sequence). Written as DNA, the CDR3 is TGTGCCTGGAGTGTTCCGGGGATTGAAGCTTTCTTT. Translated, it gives CAWSVPGIEAFF. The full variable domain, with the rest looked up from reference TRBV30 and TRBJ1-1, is SQTIHQWPATLVQPVGSPLSLECTVEGTSNPNLYWYRQAAGRGLQLLFYSVGIGQISSEVPQNLSASRPQDRQFILSSKKLLLSDSGFYLCAWSVPGIEAFFGQGTRLTVV.

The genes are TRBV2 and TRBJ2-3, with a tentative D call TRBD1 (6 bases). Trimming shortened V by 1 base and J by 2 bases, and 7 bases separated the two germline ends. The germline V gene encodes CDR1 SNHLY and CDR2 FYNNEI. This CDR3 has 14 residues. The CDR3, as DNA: TGTGCCAGCAGTGAAGGGACAGTCACAGATACGCAGTATTTT. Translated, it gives CASSEGTVTDTQYF.

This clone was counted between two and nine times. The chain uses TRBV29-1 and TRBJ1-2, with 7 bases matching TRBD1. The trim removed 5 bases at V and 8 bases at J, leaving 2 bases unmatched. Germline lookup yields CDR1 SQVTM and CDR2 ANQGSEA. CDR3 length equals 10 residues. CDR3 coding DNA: TGCAGCGTTACAGGGGACGGCTACACCTTC. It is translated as CSVTGDGYTF.

The CDR3 protein is CSVEGQALETQYF. The CDR3 DNA is TGCAGCGTTGAGGGACAGGCATTGGAGACCCAGTACTTC. The rearrangement uses TRBV29-1 and TRBJ2-5; TRBD1 aligns across 8 bases. Germline V gene sequence: CDR1 SQVTM, CDR2 ANQGSEA. CDR3 length: 13 amino acids. V lost 3 bases and J lost 5; bases outside the gene matches: 5.

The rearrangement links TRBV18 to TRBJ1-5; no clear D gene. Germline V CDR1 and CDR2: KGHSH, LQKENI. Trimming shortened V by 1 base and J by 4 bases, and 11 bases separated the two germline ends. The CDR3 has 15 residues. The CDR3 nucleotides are TGTGCCAGCTCACCACGCCAGGCTCGGAATCAGCCCCAGCATTTT. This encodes CASSPRQARNQPQHF.

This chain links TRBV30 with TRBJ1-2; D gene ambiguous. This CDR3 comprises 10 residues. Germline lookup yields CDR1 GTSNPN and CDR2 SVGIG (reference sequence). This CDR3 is CLSFGYGYTF. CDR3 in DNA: TGTCTTTCCTTCGGGTATGGCTACACCTTC.

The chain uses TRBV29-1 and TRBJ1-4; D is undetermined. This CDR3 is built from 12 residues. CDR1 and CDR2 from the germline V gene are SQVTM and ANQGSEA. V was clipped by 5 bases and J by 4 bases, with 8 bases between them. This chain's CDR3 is CSVLTGNEKLFF. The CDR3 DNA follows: TGCAGCGTTTTAACGGGTAATGAAAAACTGTTTTTT.

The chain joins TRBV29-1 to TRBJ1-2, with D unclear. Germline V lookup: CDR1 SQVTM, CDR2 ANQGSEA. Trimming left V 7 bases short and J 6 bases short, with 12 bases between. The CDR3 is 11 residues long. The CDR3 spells CSGFDIDGYTF. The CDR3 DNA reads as TGCAGCGGGTTCGACATCGATGGCTACACCTTC.

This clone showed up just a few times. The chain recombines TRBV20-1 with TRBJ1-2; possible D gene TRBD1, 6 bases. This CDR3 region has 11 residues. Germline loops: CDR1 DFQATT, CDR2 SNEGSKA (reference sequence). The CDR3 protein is CGGRIDYGYTF. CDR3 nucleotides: TGCGGGGGGCGAATCGACTATGGCTACACCTTC.

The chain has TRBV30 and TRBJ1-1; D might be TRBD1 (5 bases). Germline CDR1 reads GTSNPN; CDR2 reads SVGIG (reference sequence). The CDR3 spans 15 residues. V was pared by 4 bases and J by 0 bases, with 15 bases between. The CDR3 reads CAWNRLRQLNTEAFF. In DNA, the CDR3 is TGTGCCTGGAACAGACTTAGACAGTTGAACACTGAAGCTTTCTTT.

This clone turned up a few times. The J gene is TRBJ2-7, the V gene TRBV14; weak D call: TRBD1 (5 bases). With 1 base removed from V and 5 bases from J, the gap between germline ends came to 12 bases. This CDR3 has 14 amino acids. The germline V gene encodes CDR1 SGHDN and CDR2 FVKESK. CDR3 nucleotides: TGTGCCAGCAGCCAAGCCAGGGAATTCGACGAGCAGTACTTC. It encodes CASSQAREFDEQYF.

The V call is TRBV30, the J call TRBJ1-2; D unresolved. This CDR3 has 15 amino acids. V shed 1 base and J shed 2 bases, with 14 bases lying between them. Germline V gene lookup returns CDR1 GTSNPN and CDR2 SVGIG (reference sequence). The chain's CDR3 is CAWSAPGRANYGYTF. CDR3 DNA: TGTGCCTGGAGTGCTCCCGGGCGGGCCAACTATGGCTACACCTTC.

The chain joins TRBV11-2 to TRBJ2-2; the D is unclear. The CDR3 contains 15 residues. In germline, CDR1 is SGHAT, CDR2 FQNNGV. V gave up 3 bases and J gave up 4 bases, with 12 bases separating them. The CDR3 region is CASSLVSLTTGELFF. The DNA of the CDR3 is TGTGCCAGCAGCTTGGTATCCCTGACCACCGGGGAGCTGTTTTTT.

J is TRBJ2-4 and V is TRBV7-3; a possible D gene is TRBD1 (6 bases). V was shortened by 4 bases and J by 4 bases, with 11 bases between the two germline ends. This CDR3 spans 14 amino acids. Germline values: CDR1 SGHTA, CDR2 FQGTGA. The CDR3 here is CASSSQQGKNIQYF. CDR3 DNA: TGTGCCAGCAGCTCCCAGCAGGGGAAAAACATTCAGTACTTC.

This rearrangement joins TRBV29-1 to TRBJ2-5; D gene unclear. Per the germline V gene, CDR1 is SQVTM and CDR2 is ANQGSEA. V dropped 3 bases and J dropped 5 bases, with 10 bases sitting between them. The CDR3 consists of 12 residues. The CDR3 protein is CSVEQQWETQYF. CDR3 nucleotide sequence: TGCAGCGTTGAGCAGCAGTGGGAGACCCAGTACTTC. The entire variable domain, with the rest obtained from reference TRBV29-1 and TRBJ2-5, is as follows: SAVISQKPSRDICQRGTSLTIQCQVDSQVTMMFWYRQQPGQSLTLIATANQGSEATYESGFVIDKFPISRPNLTFSTLTVSNMSPEDSSIYLCSVEQQWETQYFGPGTRLLVL.

The CDR3 spells CASSHHLLTPGGPTDTQYF. Written as DNA, the CDR3 is TGTGCCAGCAGTCACCACCTTTTGACTCCTGGGGGACCCACAGATACGCAGTATTTT. This chain uses TRBV27 with TRBJ2-3; possibly TRBD1 or TRBD2 for D (5 bases each). Germline CDR1 reads MNHEY; CDR2 reads SMNVEV (reference sequence). V was cut by 5 bases and J by 2 bases, with 26 bases left in between. The CDR3 extends over 19 amino acids.